This TCR beta chain appears in the sequencing data of a study of CD8 T cells in Susac syndrome. Trimming took off 5 bases at V and 4 bases at J, with 12 bases between the two ends. CDR1 is MNHEY, CDR2 SMNVEV, per germline (reference sequence). There are 13 residues in the CDR3. Random hexamers primed reverse transcription of about 0.45 to 1 ug RNA. In TCRdb, the immunoSEQ multiplex PCR reads were re-called with MiXCR into one record per CDR3 protein. The sample includes a few hundred thousand distinct CDR3 sequences, around 93% of them seen just once. The source material was CD4+ T cells from PBMCs. The clonotype comes from a human donor with multiple sclerosis. The chain recombines TRBV27 with TRBJ2-7; D possibly corresponds to TRBD2 (7 bases). CDR3 in DNA: TGTGCCAGCAGTCTGGGGGGGCCATACGAGCAGTACTTC. Protein: CASSLGGPYEQYF.